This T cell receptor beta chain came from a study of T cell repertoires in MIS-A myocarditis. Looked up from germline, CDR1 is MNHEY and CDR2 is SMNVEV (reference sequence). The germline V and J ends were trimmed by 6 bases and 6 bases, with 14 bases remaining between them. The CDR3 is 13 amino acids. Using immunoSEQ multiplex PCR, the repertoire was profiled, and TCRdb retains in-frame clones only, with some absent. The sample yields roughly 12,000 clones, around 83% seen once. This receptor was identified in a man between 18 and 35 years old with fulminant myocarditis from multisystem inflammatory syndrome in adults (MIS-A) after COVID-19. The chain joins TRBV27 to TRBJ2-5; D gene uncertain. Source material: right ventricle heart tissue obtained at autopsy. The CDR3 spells CASSSSTHQTQYF. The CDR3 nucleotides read TGTGCCAGCAGCTCCAGTACTCACCAGACCCAGTACTTC.